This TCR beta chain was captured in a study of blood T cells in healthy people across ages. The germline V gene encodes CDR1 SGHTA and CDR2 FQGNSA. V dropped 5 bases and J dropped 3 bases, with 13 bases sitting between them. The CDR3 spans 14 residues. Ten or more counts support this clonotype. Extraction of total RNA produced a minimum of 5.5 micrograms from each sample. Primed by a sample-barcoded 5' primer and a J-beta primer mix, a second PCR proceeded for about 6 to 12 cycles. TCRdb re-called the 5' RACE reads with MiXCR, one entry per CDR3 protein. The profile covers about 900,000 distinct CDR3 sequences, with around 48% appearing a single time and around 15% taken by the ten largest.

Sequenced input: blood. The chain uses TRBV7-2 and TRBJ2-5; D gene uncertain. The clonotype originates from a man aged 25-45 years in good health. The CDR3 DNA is TGTGCCAGCAGCCAATCCAGACTCAAAGAGACCCAGTACTTC. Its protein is CASSQSRLKETQYF.